The rows below give T cell receptor beta chains drawn from one sample of a study of cytomegalovirus exposure and HLA in healthy donors. Using immunoSEQ multiplex PCR, the repertoire was profiled, and TCRdb retains in-frame clones only, with some absent. The sample includes about 120,000 clones, approximately 80% seen only once; the top ten take less than 4%. The sequencing sample was made of PBMCs. All receptors come from a human donor in good health. The CDR3 runs from the conserved cysteine through the conserved F or W. D genes are given only for firm matches. Size is omitted from some rows. Given values are once, few, many or a class for expanded clones.

D,length,size,J,V,DNA,CDR3
TRBD2,14,-,TRBJ2-5,TRBV13,TGTGCCAGCAGCTTTCTAGCGGGAGAAGAGACCCAGTACTTC,CASSFLAGEETQYF
TRBD2,16,-,TRBJ2-4,TRBV28,TGTGCCAGCAGCCTTAGCGGGGGAGGGACCAAAAACATTCAGTACTTC,CASSLSGGGTKNIQYF
TRBD1,13,-,TRBJ2-7,TRBV5-6,TGTGCCAGCAGCTTGGGACAGGGGAACGAGCAGTACTTC,CASSLGQGNEQYF
-,17,-,TRBJ2-1,TRBV27,TGTGCCAGCAGTTTAACATTGATGAGGAGCTCCTACAATGAGCAGTTCTTC,CASSLTLMRSSYNEQFF
-,14,-,TRBJ2-5,TRBV5-1,TGCGCCAGCAGCCCCTCGACAGGTCCCGAGACCCAGTACTTC,CASSPSTGPETQYF
-,15,-,TRBJ2-1,TRBV7-9,TGTGCCAGCCCCTCGGGCGGAGGTATAAACAATGAGCAGTTCTTC,CASPSGGGINNEQFF
TRBD2,15,-,TRBJ2-6,TRBV6-1,TGTGCCAGCAGTGATGGGGGGGCTGGGGCCAACGTCCTGACTTTC,CASSDGGAGANVLTF
-,14,-,TRBJ1-2,TRBV4-1,TGCGCCAGCAGCCAATTACAGGGTAGCTATGGCTACACCTTC,CASSQLQGSYGYTF
TRBD2,14,-,TRBJ2-7,TRBV29-1,TGCAGCGTTCACGGACTAGCGGGGACCTACGAGCAGTACTTC,CSVHGLAGTYEQYF
TRBD2,15,-,TRBJ2-3,TRBV5-5,TGTGCCAGCAGCAGACTAGCGGGATCCACAGATACGCAGTATTTT,CASSRLAGSTDTQYF
-,14,-,TRBJ1-1,TRBV19,TGTGCCAGTAGTATAACAGGCGTTAACACTGAAGCTTTCTTT,CASSITGVNTEAFF
TRBD2,17,-,TRBJ2-1,TRBV10-3,TGTGCCATCACCCCTGGTGTGGGGAGGGTGAATTTTGATGAGCAGTTCTTC,CAITPGVGRVNFDEQFF
TRBD2,16,-,TRBJ2-1,TRBV18,TGTGCCAGCTCACCGAGCGGGAGCTTATCCTACAATGAGCAGTTCTTC,CASSPSGSLSYNEQFF
-,12,-,TRBJ1-1,TRBV6-1,TGTGCCTTTCCCCGGGGGTCCACTGAAGCTTTCTTT,CAFPRGSTEAFF
TRBD1,15,once,TRBJ1-1,TRBV7-3,TGTGCCAGCAGCTTAACCACCGGTGGGACAGCTGAAGCTTTCTTT,CASSLTTGGTAEAFF
-,15,-,TRBJ2-2,TRBV7-2,TGTGCCAGCAGCTCAGGACTAACGAACACCGGGGAGCTGTTTTTT,CASSSGLTNTGELFF
-,14,once,TRBJ1-1,TRBV5-6,TGTGCCAGCAGCTTGGCGGCGGGGAACACTGAAGCTTTCTTT,CASSLAAGNTEAFF
TRBD1,14,-,TRBJ2-7,TRBV4-1,TGCGCCAGCAGCCAAGATCGGGACAGCTACGAGCAGTACTTC,CASSQDRDSYEQYF
-,14,-,TRBJ2-3,TRBV6-5,TGTGCCAGCAGTGCGGGACGGGTTGCAGATACGCAGTATTTT,CASSAGRVADTQYF
TRBD2,14,-,TRBJ2-5,TRBV18,TGTGCCAGCTCATCCCGAGCGGGGCAAGAGACCCAGTACTTC,CASSSRAGQETQYF
TRBD1,13,-,TRBJ1-1,TRBV7-3,TGTGCCAGCAGTCGGGACAGGGACACTGAAGCTTTCTTT,CASSRDRDTEAFF
TRBD2,18,-,TRBJ2-3,TRBV27,TGTGCCAGCAGTTTGGGGACTAGCGGGAGGGGGGAGACAGATACGCAGTATTTT,CASSLGTSGRGETDTQYF
-,17,-,TRBJ2-7,TRBV12-2,TGTGCAAGTCGCTTAGCTCCGACAGGGAAGCGGGCCTACGAGCAGTACTTC,CASRLAPTGKRAYEQYF
-,16,few,TRBJ2-5,TRBV19,TGTGCCAGTAGTATCTCCAGGGGAGGGGGGGAGGAGACCCAGTACTTC,CASSISRGGGEETQYF
TRBD2,16,-,TRBJ2-5,TRBV7-9,TGTGCCAGCAGTTCGACTAGCGGGAGGGCCGGCGTGACCCAGTACTTC,CASSSTSGRAGVTQYF
-,14,-,TRBJ1-5,TRBV7-9,TGTGCCAGCAGCCCCGGGCCAGGGGACCAGCCCCAGCATTTT,CASSPGPGDQPQHF
-,12,-,TRBJ2-7,TRBV7-9,TGTTCCAGCTCGCAGATCCCCTACGAGCAGTACTTC,CSSSQIPYEQYF